Listed below are T cell receptor beta chains from one sample, sequenced in a study of CD8 T cells in ankylosing spondylitis. One entry per CDR3 protein, called by TCRdb with MiXCR from the 5' RACE reads. This repertoire shows some 840,000 distinct CDR3 sequences, about 12% found once; its top ten account for around 0.51%. The specimen sequenced was blood, either unsorted or a sorted T cell fraction (not recorded which). The receptors stem from a male donor with ankylosing spondylitis. The CDR3 runs from the conserved cysteine through the conserved F or W.

v_call: TRBV20-1; j_call: TRBJ1-2; cdr3_aa: CSAQRTGEFNYGYTF
v_call: TRBV5-1; j_call: TRBJ1-2; cdr3_aa: CASSFPSGGYTF
v_call: TRBV20-1; j_call: TRBJ1-5; cdr3_aa: CSALQGEGNQPQHF
v_call: TRBV15; j_call: TRBJ2-7; cdr3_aa: CATSRAGDSSYEQYF
v_call: TRBV12-3/TRBV12-4; j_call: TRBJ2-2; cdr3_aa: CASSGDRANTGELFF
v_call: TRBV7-6; j_call: TRBJ1-5; cdr3_aa: CAVGQGQDQPQHF
v_call: TRBV12-3/TRBV12-4; j_call: TRBJ2-3; cdr3_aa: CASDSGGTDTQYF
v_call: TRBV7-9; j_call: TRBJ2-7; cdr3_aa: CASSPGTSGVYEQYF
v_call: TRBV5-1; j_call: TRBJ2-7; cdr3_aa: CASSLRPGTNAYEQYF
v_call: TRBV6-6; j_call: TRBJ1-5; cdr3_aa: CASSRTGRQPQHF
v_call: TRBV9; j_call: TRBJ1-1; cdr3_aa: CASSRIPTEAFF
v_call: TRBV6-5; j_call: TRBJ2-1; cdr3_aa: CASSSADRYNEQFF
v_call: TRBV28; j_call: TRBJ1-6; cdr3_aa: CASSLVQGFLHF
v_call: TRBV29-1; j_call: TRBJ2-3; cdr3_aa: CSVDLELSPHGTQYF
v_call: TRBV29-1; j_call: TRBJ2-1; cdr3_aa: CSVEKGQAGDEQFF
v_call: TRBV20-1; j_call: TRBJ2-7; cdr3_aa: CSARHGLAGTYEQYF
v_call: TRBV5-1; j_call: TRBJ1-2; cdr3_aa: CASSSGTGGGGYTF
v_call: TRBV4-3; j_call: TRBJ1-2; cdr3_aa: CASSQVTNYGYTF
v_call: TRBV4-2; j_call: TRBJ2-3; cdr3_aa: CASSPRGPSGIETQYF
v_call: TRBV6-5; j_call: TRBJ2-4; cdr3_aa: CASSYSGLRLGAKNIQYF
v_call: TRBV7-2; j_call: TRBJ2-1; cdr3_aa: CASSFGLAGAGEQFF
v_call: TRBV7-9; j_call: TRBJ2-1; cdr3_aa: CASSPHGSSYNEQFF
v_call: TRBV11-2; j_call: TRBJ1-1; cdr3_aa: CASSPYQGGAEAFF
v_call: TRBV14; j_call: TRBJ1-2; cdr3_aa: CASSRTGDRDGYTF
v_call: TRBV20-1; j_call: TRBJ2-7; cdr3_aa: CSASKASGSEAQYF
v_call: TRBV7-2; j_call: TRBJ1-4; cdr3_aa: CASSSEGEKLFF
v_call: TRBV7-2; j_call: TRBJ1-5; cdr3_aa: CASSLGRTGQPQHF
v_call: TRBV5-1; j_call: TRBJ2-7; cdr3_aa: CASTRGPGDYEQYF
v_call: TRBV5-1; j_call: TRBJ2-3; cdr3_aa: CASSLDRDKDTQYF
v_call: TRBV9; j_call: TRBJ1-1; cdr3_aa: CASSLAPAVNTEAFF
v_call: TRBV20-1; j_call: TRBJ2-1; cdr3_aa: CSACGTSGYNEQFF
v_call: TRBV20-1; j_call: TRBJ1-5; cdr3_aa: CSAYPGAYSNQPQHF
v_call: TRBV4-3; j_call: TRBJ1-2; cdr3_aa: CASSRDREGVYGYTF
v_call: TRBV20-1; j_call: TRBJ2-5; cdr3_aa: CSARGGRAMETQYF
v_call: TRBV11-2; j_call: TRBJ2-1; cdr3_aa: CASSLGHGEQFF
v_call: TRBV7-9; j_call: TRBJ1-1; cdr3_aa: CASSQGGVGTEAFF
v_call: TRBV20-1; j_call: TRBJ2-7; cdr3_aa: CSASRYPRSYEQYF